This TCR beta chain was retrieved from a study of blood T cell repertoires in COVID-19. Study-wide context: Sample material is recorded as cDNA or gDNA derived from T cells, B-cell-depleted T cells, or PBMCs.

The CDR3 consists of 13 residues. Trimming removed 9 bases at V and 4 bases at J, with 13 bases between. Germline CDR1 SGHTA, CDR2 FQGNSA. TCRdb's table, derived via immunoSEQ multiplex PCR, lists solely in-frame clones and lacks some. This table has roughly 150,000 clones, 89% appearing once. The receptor's source is a man between 60 and 75 years old with acute or convalescent COVID-19. The V gene is TRBV7-2, the J gene TRBJ1-5, with a weak D call TRBD1 (5 bases). Material for sequencing was peripheral blood. CDR3 nucleotide sequence: TGTGCCAGTAGACAGTTTATAAATCAGCCCCAGCATTTT. It translates to CASRQFINQPQHF.